This T cell receptor (beta chain) originates from a study of cytotoxic CD8 clonotypes in ibrutinib-treated CLL. Notes on the study in general: Clonality rose at ibrutinib response and fell back toward baseline at progression.

The CDR3 length is 16 residues. With V trimmed by 4 bases and J by 6 bases, 10 bases remained unmatched. The table came from immunoSEQ multiplex PCR; TCRdb's copy has only in-frame clones and leaves some out. The sample includes roughly 150,000 clones, roughly 88% seen only once; the top ten take 3% to 3.5%. With respect to this clone: Its antigen is unidentified.

The clonotype originates from a human donor with chronic lymphocytic leukemia. J is TRBJ2-3 and V is TRBV5-3; 11 bases align to TRBD2. TRBV5-3 is an open reading frame, and its role is uncertain. The source material was PBMCs, sampled at disease progression, from a patient treated with ibrutinib. CDR3 nucleotide sequence: TGTGCCAGAAGCGACTTACTAGCGGGAGTAGGGGATACGCAGTATTTT. Its translation is CARSDLLAGVGDTQYF.